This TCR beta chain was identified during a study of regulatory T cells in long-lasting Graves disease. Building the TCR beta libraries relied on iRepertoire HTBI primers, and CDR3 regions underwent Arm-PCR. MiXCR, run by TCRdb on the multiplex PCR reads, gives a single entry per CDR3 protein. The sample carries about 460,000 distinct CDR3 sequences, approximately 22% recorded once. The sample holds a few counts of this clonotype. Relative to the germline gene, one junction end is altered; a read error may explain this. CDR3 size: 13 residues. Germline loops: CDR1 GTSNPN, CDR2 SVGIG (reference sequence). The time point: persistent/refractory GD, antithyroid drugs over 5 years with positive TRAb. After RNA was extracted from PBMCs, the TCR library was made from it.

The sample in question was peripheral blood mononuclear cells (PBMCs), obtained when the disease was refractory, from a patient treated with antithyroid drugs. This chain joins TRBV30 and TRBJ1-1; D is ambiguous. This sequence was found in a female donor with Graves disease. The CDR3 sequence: CAWIFTGGAEAFF. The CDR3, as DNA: TGTGCCTGGATATTCACGGGAGGCGCTGAAGCCTTCTTT.